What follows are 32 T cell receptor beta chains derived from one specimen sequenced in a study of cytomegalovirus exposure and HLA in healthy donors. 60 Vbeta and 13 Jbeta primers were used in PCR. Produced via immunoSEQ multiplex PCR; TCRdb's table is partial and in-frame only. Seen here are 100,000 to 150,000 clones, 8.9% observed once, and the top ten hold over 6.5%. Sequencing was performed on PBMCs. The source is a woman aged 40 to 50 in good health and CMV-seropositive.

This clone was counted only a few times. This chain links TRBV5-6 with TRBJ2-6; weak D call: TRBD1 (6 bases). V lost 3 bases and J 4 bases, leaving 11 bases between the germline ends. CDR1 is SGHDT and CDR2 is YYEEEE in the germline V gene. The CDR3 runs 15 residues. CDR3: CASSSPGVGANVLTF. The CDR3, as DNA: TGTGCCAGCAGCTCGCCAGGGGTAGGGGCCAACGTCCTGACTTTC.

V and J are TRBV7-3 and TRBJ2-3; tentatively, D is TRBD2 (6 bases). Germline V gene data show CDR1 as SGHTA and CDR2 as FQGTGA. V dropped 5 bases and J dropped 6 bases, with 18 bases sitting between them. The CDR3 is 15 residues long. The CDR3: CASSPSGLYGDTQYF. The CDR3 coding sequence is TGTGCCAGCAGCCCCTCGGGACTCTATGGCGATACGCAGTATTTT.

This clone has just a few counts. The CDR3 protein is CASSPMAAGGHEQYF. DNA for the CDR3: TGCGCCAGCAGCCCGATGGCGGCAGGGGGCCACGAGCAGTACTTC. The chain carries TRBV5-1 and TRBJ2-7, with 8 bases matching TRBD1. The germline V gene encodes CDR1 SGHRS and CDR2 YFSETQ. CDR3 size: 15 residues. The junction had 11 bases not matched to a gene; V was cut back by 4 bases and J by 5 bases.

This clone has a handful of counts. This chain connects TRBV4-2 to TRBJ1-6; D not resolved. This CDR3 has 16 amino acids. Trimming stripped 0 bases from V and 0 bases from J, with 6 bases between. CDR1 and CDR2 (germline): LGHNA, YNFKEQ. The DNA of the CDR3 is TGTGCCAGCAGCCAAGAAGCCTCCTCCTATAATTCACCCCTCCACTTT. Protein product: CASSQEASSYNSPLHF.

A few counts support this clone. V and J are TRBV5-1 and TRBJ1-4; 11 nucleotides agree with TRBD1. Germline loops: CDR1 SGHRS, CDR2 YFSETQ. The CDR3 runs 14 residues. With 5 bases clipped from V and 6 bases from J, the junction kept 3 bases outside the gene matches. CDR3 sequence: CASRPGQGDEKLFF. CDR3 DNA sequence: TGCGCCAGCAGGCCGGGACAGGGGGATGAAAAACTGTTTTTT.

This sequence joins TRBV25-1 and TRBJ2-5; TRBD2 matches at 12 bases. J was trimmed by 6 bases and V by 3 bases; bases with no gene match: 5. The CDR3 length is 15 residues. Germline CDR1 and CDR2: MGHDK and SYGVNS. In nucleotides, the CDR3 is TGTGCCAGCAGTGATGGGACTAGCGGGTGGAAGACCCAGTACTTC. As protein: CASSDGTSGWKTQYF.

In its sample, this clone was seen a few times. For the CDR3, the DNA is TGTGCCAGCAGCCAAGCCCTCGCGGGGACCGGGGAGCTGTTTTTT. This translates into CASSQALAGTGELFF. This rearrangement joins TRBV14 to TRBJ2-2; D is perhaps TRBD2 (6 bases). CDR1 and CDR2 from the germline V gene are SGHDN and FVKESK. Between the trimmed V and J ends, which lost 1 base and 5 bases, there was a span of 11 bases. This CDR3 contains 15 residues.

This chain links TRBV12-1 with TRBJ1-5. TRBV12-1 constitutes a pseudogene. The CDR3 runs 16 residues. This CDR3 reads CASSSRAGKSNQPQHF. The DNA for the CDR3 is TGTGCCAGCAGCTCCCGGGCGGGTAAAAGCAATCAGCCCCAGCATTTT.

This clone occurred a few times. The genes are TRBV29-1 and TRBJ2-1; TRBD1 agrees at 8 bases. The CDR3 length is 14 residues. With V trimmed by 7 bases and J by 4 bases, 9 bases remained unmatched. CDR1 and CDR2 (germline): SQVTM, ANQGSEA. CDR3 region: CSALTGDSYNEQFF. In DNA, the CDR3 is TGCAGCGCCCTGACAGGGGATTCGTACAATGAGCAGTTCTTC.

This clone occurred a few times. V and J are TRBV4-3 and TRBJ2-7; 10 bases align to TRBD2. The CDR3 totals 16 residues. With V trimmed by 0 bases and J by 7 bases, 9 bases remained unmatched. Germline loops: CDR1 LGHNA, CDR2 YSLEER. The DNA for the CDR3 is TGCGCCAGCAGCCAAGATTTGGTAGCGGGGGGAGAAGAGCAGTACTTC. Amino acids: CASSQDLVAGGEEQYF.

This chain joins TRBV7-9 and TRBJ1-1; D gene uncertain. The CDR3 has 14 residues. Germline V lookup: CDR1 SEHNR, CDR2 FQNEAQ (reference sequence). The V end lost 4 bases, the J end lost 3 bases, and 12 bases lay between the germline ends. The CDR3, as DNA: TGTGCCAGCAGCTCCTATTCCGAGGACACTGAAGCTTTCTTT. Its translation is CASSSYSEDTEAFF.

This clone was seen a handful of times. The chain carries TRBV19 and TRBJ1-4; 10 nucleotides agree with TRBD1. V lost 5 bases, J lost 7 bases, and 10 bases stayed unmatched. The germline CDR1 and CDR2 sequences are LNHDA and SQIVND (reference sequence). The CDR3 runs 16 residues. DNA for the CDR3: TGTGCCAGTAGTCCGACAGGGGGCGCCGGGAGTGAAAAACTGTTTTTT. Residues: CASSPTGGAGSEKLFF.

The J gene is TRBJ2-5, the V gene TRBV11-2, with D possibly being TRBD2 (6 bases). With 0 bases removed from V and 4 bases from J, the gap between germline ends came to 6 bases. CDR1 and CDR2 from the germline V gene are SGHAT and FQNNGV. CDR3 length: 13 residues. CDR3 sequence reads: CASSLERGETQYF. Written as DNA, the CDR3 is TGTGCCAGCAGCTTAGAGCGGGGAGAGACCCAGTACTTC.

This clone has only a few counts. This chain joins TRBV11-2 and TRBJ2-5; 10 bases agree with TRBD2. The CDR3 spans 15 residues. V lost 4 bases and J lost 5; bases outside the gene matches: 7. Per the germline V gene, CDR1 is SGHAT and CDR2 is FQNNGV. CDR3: CASSSRLAGVETQYF. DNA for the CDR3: TGTGCCAGCAGCTCCCGCCTAGCGGGGGTTGAGACCCAGTACTTC.

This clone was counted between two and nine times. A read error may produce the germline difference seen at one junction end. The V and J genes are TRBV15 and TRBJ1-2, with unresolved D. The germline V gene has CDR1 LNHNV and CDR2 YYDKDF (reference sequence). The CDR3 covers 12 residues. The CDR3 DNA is TGTGCCACCAGCAGAGACGTCAGCGGCCCGTTCTTC. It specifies CATSRDVSGPFF.

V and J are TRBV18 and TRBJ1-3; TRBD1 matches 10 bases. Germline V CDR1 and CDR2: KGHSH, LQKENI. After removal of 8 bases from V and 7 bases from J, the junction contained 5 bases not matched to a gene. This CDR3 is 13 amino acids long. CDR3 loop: CASVTGGFNTIYF. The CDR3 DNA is TGTGCCAGCGTGACAGGGGGCTTTAACACCATATATTTT.

The CDR3: CASSGQGAQAPQHF. In DNA form, the CDR3 reads TGTGCCAGCAGCGGACAGGGGGCGCAGGCGCCCCAGCATTTT. The chain couples TRBV6-1 to TRBJ1-5; 11 nucleotides match TRBD1. There are 14 residues in the CDR3. Trimming at V came to 6 bases and at J to 9 bases, leaving 7 bases not matched to a gene. Per the germline V gene, CDR1 is MNHNS and CDR2 is SASEGT.

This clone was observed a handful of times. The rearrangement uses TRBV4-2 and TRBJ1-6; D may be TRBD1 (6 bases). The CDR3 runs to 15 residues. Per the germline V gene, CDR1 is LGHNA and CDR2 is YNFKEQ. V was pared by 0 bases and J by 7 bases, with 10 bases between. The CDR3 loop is CASSQDPGANSPLHF. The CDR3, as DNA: TGTGCCAGCAGCCAAGATCCAGGGGCAAATTCACCCCTCCACTTT.

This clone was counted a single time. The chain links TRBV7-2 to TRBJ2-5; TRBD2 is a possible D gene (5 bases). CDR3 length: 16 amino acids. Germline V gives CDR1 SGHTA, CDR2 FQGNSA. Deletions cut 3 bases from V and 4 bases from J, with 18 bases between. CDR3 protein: CASSFAVADFGETQYF. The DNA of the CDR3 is TGTGCCAGCAGCTTCGCCGTGGCGGACTTTGGAGAGACCCAGTACTTC.

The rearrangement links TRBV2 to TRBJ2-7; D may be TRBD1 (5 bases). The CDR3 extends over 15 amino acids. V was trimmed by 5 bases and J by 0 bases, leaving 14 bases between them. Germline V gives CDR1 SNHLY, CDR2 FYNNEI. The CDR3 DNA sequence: TGTGCCAGCAGTCTGGGGCTCCCTGACTCCTACGAGCAGTACTTC. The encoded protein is CASSLGLPDSYEQYF.

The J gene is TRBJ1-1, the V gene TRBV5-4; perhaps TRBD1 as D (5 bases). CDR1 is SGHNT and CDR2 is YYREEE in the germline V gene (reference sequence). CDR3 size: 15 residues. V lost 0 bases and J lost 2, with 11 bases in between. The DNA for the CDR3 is TGTGCCAGCAGCTTGGCTGGGGCTCCCAACACTGAAGCTTTCTTT. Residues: CASSLAGAPNTEAFF.

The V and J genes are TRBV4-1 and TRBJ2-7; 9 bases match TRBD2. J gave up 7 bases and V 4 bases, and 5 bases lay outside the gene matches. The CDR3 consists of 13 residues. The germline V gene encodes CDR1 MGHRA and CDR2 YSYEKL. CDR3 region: CASSPGLAGEQYF. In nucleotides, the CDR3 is TGCGCCAGCAGCCCGGGACTAGCTGGTGAGCAGTACTTC.

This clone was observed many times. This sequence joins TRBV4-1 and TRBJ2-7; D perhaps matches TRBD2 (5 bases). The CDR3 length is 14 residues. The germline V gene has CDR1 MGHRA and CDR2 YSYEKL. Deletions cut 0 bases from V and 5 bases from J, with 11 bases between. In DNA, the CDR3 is TGCGCCAGCAGCCAAGATTTGGCCGGGGACGAGCAGTACTTC. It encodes CASSQDLAGDEQYF.

The CDR3 DNA is TGTGCCAGCAGTCCCGGGACTAGCGGGGGAGATGAGCAGTTCTTC. This sequence encodes CASSPGTSGGDEQFF. This chain connects TRBV6-6 to TRBJ2-1; 14 positions match TRBD2. The CDR3 is 15 amino acids. V lost 5 bases and J lost 8; bases outside the gene matches: 5. Germline CDR1 is MNHNY and CDR2 is SVGAGI (reference sequence).

CDR3 DNA sequence: TGTGCCAGCAGTGACTTGACCCAGGGAACCTACGAGCAGTACTTC. Translated, it gives CASSDLTQGTYEQYF. The V call is TRBV2, the J call TRBJ2-7; TRBD1 might be the D (5 bases). This CDR3 is built from 15 residues. The germline gives CDR1 SNHLY, CDR2 FYNNEI. The V end lost 3 bases, the J end lost 2 bases, and 14 bases lay between the germline ends.

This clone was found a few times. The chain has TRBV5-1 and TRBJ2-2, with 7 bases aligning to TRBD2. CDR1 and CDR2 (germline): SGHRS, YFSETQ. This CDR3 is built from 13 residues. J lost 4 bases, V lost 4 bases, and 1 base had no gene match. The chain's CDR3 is CASSREATGELFF. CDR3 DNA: TGCGCCAGCAGCCGGGAGGCCACCGGGGAGCTGTTTTTT. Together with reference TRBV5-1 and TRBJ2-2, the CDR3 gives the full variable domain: KAGVTQTPRYLIKTRGQQVTLSCSPISGHRSVSWYQQTPGQGLQFLFEYFSETQRNKGNFPGRFSGRQFSNSRSEMNVSTLELGDSALYLCASSREATGELFFGEGSRLTVL.

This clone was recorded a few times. The DNA for the CDR3 is TGTGCCAGCAGCTTAGTCCAGGAACGCTATGGCTACACCTTC. It yields the protein CASSLVQERYGYTF. V is TRBV7-2 and J is TRBJ1-2, with D hard to call. V lost 1 base to trimming and J lost 4 bases, with 10 bases between them. The CDR3 has 14 amino acids. The germline gives CDR1 SGHTA, CDR2 FQGNSA.

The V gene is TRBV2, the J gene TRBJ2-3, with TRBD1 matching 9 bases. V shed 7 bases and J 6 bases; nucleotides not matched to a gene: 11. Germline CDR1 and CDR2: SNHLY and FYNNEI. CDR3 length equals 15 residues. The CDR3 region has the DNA TGTGCCAGCACGGGATGGGGACAGGGTTTGGATACGCAGTATTTT. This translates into CASTGWGQGLDTQYF.

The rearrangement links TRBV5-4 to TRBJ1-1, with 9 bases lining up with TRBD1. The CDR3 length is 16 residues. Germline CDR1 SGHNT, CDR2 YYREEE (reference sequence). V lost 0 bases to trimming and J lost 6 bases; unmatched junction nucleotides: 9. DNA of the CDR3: TGTGCCAGCAGCTTGGGACCACCGGGACAGGGTCCTGAAGCTTTCTTT. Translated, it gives CASSLGPPGQGPEAFF.

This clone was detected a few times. The CDR3 DNA sequence: TGTGCCAGCAGTTACTTCCCAGGGTACGAGCAGTACTTC. Its translation: CASSYFPGYEQYF. The V and J genes are TRBV6-6 and TRBJ2-7; TRBD1 might be the D (5 bases). CDR1 and CDR2 from the germline V gene are MNHNY and SVGAGI (reference sequence). This CDR3 has 13 residues. Trimming shortened V by 1 base and J by 4 bases, and 8 bases separated the two germline ends.

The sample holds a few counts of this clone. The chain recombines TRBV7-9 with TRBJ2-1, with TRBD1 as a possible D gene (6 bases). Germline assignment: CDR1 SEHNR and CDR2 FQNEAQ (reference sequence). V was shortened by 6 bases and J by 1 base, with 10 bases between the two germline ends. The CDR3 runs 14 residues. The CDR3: CASSPGTSYNEQFF. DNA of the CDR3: TGTGCCAGCAGTCCCGGGACATCCTACAATGAGCAGTTCTTC.

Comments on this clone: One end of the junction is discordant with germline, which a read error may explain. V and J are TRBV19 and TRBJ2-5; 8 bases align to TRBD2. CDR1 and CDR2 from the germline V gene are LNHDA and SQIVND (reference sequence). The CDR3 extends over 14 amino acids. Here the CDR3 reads CASSLRGGEENQYF. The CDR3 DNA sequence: TGTGCCAGTAGTCTACGGGGGGGGGAAGAGAACCAGTACTTC.